This record covers a single T cell receptor (beta chain). The V gene lost 4 bases and the J gene lost 0 bases, with 21 bases spanning the gap. CDR3 length: 18 amino acids. The V gene's germline CDR1 is ENHRY and CDR2 SYGVKD. Method: immunoSEQ multiplex PCR; TCRdb's copy keeps in-frame clones and lacks some. The repertoire holds 150,000 or so clones, 80% to 95% seen once, with around 6% in the top ten. The sample originates from a study of control samples from healthy donors and cancer patients. This sequence was found in a man aged 18-30 years in good health. V gene TRBV10-3 combines with J gene TRBJ1-2; possibly TRBD1 for D (5 bases). The sequencing sample was made of blood. The CDR3 region is CAISVSHSSRGANYGYTF. The CDR3 DNA sequence: TGTGCCATCAGTGTAAGCCATTCATCAAGGGGAGCTAACTATGGCTACACCTTC.